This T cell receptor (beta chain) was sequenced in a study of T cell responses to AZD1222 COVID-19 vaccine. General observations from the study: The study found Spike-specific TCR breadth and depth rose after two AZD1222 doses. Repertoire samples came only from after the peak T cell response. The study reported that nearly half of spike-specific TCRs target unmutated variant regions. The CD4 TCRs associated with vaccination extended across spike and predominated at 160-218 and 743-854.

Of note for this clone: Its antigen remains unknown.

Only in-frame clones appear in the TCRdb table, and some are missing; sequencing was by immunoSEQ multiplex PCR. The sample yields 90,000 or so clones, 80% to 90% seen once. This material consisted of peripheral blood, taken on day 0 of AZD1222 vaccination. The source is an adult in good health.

The CDR3 region is CASSVGLAGGVDTGELFF. In nucleotides, the CDR3 is TGTGCCAGCAGCGTAGGGCTAGCGGGAGGGGTAGACACCGGGGAGCTGTTTTTT. The chain combines TRBV9 with TRBJ2-2; TRBD2 agrees at 12 bases. Germline CDR1 is SGDLS and CDR2 is YYNGEE. V trimming: 0 bases; J trimming: 3 bases; junction bases outside the gene matches: 6. CDR3 size: 18 residues.